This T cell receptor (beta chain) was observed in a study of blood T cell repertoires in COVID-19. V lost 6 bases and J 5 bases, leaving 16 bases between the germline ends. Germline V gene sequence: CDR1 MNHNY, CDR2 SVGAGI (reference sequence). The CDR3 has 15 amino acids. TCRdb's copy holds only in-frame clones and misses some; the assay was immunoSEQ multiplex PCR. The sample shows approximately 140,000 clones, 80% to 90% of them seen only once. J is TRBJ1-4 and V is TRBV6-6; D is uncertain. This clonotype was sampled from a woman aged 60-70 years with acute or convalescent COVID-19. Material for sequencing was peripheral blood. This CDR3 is CASRTAGGRNEKLFF. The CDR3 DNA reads TGTGCCAGCAGGACCGCAGGTGGTCGGAATGAAAAACTGTTTTTT.